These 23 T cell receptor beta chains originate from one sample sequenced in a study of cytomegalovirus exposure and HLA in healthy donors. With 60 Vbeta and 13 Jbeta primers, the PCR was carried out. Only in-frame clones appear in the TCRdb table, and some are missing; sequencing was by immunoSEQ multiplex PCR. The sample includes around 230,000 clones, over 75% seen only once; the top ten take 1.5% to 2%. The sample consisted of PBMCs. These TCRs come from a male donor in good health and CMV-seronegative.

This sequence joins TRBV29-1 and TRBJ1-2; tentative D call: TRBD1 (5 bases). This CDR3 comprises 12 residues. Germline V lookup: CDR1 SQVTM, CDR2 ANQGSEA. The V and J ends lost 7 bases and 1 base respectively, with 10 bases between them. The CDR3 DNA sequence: TGCAGCGCCGGGGGAGTTAACTATGGCTACACCTTC. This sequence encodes CSAGGVNYGYTF. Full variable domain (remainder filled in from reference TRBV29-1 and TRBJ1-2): SAVISQKPSRDICQRGTSLTIQCQVDSQVTMMFWYRQQPGQSLTLIATANQGSEATYESGFVIDKFPISRPNLTFSTLTVSNMSPEDSSIYLCSAGGVNYGYTFGSGTRLTVV.

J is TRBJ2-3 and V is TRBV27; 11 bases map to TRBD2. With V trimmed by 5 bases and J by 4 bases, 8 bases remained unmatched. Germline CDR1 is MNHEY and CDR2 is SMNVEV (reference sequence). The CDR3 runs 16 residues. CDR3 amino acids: CASSAMTSGEADTQYF. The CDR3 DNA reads TGTGCCAGCAGTGCCATGACTAGCGGGGAGGCAGATACGCAGTATTTT.

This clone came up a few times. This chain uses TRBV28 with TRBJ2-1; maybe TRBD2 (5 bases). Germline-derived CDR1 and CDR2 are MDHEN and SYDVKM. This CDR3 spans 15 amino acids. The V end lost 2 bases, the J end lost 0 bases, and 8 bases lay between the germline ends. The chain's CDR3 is CASSLKRSSYNEQFF. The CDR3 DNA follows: TGTGCCAGCAGTTTAAAGCGGAGCTCCTACAATGAGCAGTTCTTC. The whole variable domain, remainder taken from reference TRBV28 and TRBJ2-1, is DVKVTQSSRYLVKRTGEKVFLECVQDMDHENMFWYRQDPGLGLRLIYFSYDVKMKEKGDIPEGYSVSREKKERFSLILESASTNQTSMYLCASSLKRSSYNEQFFGPGTRLTVL.

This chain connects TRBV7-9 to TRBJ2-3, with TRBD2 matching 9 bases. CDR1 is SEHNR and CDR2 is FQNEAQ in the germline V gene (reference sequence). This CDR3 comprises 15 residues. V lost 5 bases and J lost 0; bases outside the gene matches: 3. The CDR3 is CASSQTSGSTDTQYF. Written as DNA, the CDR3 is TGTGCCAGCAGCCAGACTAGCGGCAGCACAGATACGCAGTATTTT.

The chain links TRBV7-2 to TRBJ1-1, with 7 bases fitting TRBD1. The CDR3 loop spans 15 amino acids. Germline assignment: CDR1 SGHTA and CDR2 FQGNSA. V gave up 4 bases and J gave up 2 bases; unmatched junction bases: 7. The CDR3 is CASSYRTGDNTEAFF. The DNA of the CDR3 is TGTGCCAGCAGCTACAGGACAGGAGATAACACTGAAGCTTTCTTT.

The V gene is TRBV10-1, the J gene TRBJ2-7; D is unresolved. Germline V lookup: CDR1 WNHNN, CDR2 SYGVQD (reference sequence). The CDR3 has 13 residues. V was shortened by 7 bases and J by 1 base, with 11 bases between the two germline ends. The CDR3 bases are TGCGCCAGCACCGAGCTCCTATCCTACGAGCAGTACTTC. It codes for CASTELLSYEQYF.

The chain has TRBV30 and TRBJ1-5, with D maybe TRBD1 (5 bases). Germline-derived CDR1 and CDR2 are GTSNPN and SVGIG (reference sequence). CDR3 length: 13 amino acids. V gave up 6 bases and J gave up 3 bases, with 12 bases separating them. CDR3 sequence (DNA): TGTGCCTGCAAGGACAAAAACAATCAGCCCCAGCATTTT. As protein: CACKDKNNQPQHF.

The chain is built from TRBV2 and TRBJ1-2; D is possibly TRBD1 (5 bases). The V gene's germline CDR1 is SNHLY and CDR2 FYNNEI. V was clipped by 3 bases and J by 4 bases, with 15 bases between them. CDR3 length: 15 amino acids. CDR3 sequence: CASSESVRVVYGYTF. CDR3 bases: TGTGCCAGCAGTGAGTCGGTCAGGGTTGTCTATGGCTACACCTTC.

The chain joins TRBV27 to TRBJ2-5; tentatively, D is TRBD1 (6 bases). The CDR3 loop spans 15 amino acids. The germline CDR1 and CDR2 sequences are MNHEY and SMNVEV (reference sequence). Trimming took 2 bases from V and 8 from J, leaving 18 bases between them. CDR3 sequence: CASSLAQGTDLTQYF. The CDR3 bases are TGTGCCAGCAGTTTAGCACAGGGCACTGATTTAACCCAGTACTTC.

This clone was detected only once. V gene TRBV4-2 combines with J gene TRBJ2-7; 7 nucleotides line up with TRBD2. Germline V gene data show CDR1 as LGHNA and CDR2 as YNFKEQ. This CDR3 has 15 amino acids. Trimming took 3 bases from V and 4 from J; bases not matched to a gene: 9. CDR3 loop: CASSQGLSGEYEQYF. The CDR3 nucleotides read TGTGCCAGCAGCCAGGGGCTCAGCGGGGAGTACGAGCAGTACTTC.

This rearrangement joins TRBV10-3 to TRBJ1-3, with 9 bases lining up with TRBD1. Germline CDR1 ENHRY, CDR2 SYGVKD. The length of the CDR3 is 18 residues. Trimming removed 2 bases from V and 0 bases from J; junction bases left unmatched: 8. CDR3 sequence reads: CAISERRTGVSSGNTIYF. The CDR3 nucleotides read TGTGCCATCAGTGAGCGACGGACAGGGGTTAGCTCTGGAAACACCATATATTTT.

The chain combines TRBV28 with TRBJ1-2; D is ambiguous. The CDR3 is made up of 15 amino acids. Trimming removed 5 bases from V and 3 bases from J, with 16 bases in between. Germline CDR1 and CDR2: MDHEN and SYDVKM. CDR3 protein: CASSDPPTGYYGYTF. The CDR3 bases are TGTGCCAGCAGTGATCCACCGACGGGATACTATGGCTACACCTTC.

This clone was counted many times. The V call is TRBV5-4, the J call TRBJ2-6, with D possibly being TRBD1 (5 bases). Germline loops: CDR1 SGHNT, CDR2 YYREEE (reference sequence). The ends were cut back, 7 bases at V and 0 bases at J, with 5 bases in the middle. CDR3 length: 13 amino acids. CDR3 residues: CASGASGANVLTF. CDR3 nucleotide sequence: TGTGCCAGCGGGGCCTCTGGGGCCAACGTCCTGACTTTC. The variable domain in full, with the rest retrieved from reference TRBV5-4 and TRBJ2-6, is ETGVTQSPTHLIKTRGQQVTLRCSSQSGHNTVSWYQQALGQGPQFIFQYYREEENGRGNFPPRFSGLQFPNYSSELNVNALELDDSALYLCASGASGANVLTFGAGSRLTVL.

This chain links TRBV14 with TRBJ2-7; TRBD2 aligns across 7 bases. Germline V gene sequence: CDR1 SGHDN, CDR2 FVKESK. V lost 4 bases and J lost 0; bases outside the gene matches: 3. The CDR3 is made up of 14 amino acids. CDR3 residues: CASSRLADSYEQYF. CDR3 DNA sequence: TGTGCCAGCAGCCGACTAGCCGACTCCTACGAGCAGTACTTC.

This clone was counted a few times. The CDR3 region has the DNA TGTGCCAGCAGCGTAGCTGTGTCGCAGACCTACGAGCAGTACTTC. This sequence encodes CASSVAVSQTYEQYF. The chain is built from TRBV9 and TRBJ2-7; the D is unclear. This CDR3 is built from 15 residues. Trimming removed 0 bases from V and 2 bases from J, with 12 bases in between. Looked up from germline, CDR1 is SGDLS and CDR2 is YYNGEE.

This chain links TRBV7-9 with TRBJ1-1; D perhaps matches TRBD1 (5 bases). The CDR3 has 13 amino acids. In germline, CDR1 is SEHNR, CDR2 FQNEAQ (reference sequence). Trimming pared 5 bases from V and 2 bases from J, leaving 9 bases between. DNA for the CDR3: TGTGCCAGCAGCAGACAGCCTAACACTGAAGCTTTCTTT. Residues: CASSRQPNTEAFF.

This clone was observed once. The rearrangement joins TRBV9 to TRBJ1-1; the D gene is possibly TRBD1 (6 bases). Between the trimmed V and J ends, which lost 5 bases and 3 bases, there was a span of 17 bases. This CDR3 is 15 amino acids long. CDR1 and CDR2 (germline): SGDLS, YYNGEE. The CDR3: CASSRPDRMDTEAFF. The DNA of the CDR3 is TGTGCCAGCAGTCGACCCGACAGGATGGACACTGAAGCTTTCTTT.

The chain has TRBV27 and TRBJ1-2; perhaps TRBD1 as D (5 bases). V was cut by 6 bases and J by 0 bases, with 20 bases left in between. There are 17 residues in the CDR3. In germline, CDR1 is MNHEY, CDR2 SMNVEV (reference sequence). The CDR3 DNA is TGTGCCAGCAGGGGGGGATCCGGGGGTCAGACTAACTATGGCTACACCTTC. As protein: CASRGGSGGQTNYGYTF.

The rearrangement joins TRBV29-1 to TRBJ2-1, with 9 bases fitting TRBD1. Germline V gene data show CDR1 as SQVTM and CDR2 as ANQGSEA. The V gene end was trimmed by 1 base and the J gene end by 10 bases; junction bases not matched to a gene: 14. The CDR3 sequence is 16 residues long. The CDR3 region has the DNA TGCAGCGTTGAAGGACACCGGGACAGGGCCTTAGGAGAGCAGTTCTTC. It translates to CSVEGHRDRALGEQFF.

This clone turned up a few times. The CDR3 DNA reads TGCGCCAGCAGCCGGACAGGCGGCACTGAAGCTTTCTTT. It is translated as CASSRTGGTEAFF. The rearrangement joins TRBV5-1 to TRBJ1-1, with 7 positions matching TRBD1. The CDR3 consists of 13 residues. Germline loops: CDR1 SGHRS, CDR2 YFSETQ. After removal of 4 bases from V and 4 bases from J, the junction contained 4 bases not matched to a gene.

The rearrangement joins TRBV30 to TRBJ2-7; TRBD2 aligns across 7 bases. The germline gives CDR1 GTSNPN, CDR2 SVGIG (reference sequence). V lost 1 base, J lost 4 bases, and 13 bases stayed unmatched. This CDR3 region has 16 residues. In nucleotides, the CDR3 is TGTGCCTGGAGTGCCGGGAGGACGGCGGTGGGGTACGAGCAGTACTTC. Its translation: CAWSAGRTAVGYEQYF.

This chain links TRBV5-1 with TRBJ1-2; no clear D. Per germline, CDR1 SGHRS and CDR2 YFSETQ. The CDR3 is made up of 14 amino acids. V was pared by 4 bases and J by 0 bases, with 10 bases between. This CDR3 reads CASSPPLANYGYTF. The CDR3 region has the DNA TGCGCCAGCAGCCCTCCACTGGCTAACTATGGCTACACCTTC.

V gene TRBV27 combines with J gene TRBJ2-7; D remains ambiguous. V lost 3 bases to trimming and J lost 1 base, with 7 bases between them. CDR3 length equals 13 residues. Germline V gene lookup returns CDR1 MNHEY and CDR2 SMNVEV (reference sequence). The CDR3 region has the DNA TGTGCCAGCAGTTTTTCCAGGTCCTACGAGCAGTACTTC. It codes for CASSFSRSYEQYF.